Reported below is one T cell receptor (beta chain). Its antigen is as yet unknown. The sample originates from a study of cytomegalovirus exposure and HLA in healthy donors. Study-wide points: Listed as cytomegalovirus-associated were about 160 TCR beta chains.

V was cut by 2 bases and J by 5 bases, with 12 bases left in between. Germline CDR1 MDHEN, CDR2 SYDVKM. The CDR3 extends over 14 amino acids. The method was immunoSEQ multiplex PCR; TCRdb's version includes in-frame clones alone and lacks a portion of them. The sample consists of under 250,000 clones, around 90% of them appearing once. Sequenced: PBMCs. The V call is TRBV28, the J call TRBJ1-2; D is ambiguous. This receptor was identified in a woman younger than 35 in good health and CMV-seropositive. This CDR3 reads CASSLEGWGYGYTF. In nucleotides, the CDR3 is TGTGCCAGCAGTTTAGAGGGCTGGGGATATGGCTACACCTTC.